This T cell receptor beta chain was observed in a study of stem cell transplantation in POMP-related autoinflammatory disease. Overall study: Pre-transplant patients had naive-skewed CD4+ T cells and few CD8+ T cells.

General study results and limits: Unique TRB V-J gene pairings were limited in number in patients with PRAID.

The protocol was immunoSEQ multiplex PCR, while the TCRdb copy is restricted to in-frame clones and leaves out a portion. The sample lists around 9,000 clones, about 88% occurring once. A remark on this clone: What it recognizes is unknown.

The CDR3 covers 14 residues. V lost 6 bases and J 6 bases, leaving 14 bases between the germline ends. The germline CDR1 and CDR2 sequences are MNHEY and SVGAGI. PRAID featured prominent immunodeficiency. This TCR was sampled from a human patient with POMP-related autoinflammation and immune dysregulation (PRAID). The graft donor may account for some of the T cells. Source: CD8+ T cells from PBMCs, taken after stem cell transplantation. The rearrangement joins TRBV6-5 to TRBJ2-2; tentative D call: TRBD2 (7 bases). The CDR3 loop is CASSLGGASGELFF. The CDR3 bases are TGTGCCAGCAGCCTAGGGGGGGCGTCCGGGGAGCTGTTTTTT.